Presented here are 18 T cell receptor beta chains from one specimen sequenced in a study of tumor-infiltrating lymphocytes in primary liver carcinoma. The investigators made TCR beta cDNA from about 500 ng total RNA, using a constant-region primer. Three rounds of nested multiplex PCR with slightly modified ARM-PCR produced TCR beta libraries. The two initial PCR rounds, 9 to 11 cycles each, used TRBV1-TRBV30 forward and C-beta reverse primers. TCRdb re-analysed the multiplex PCR reads in MiXCR, keeping a single row per CDR3 protein. This sample has about 210,000 distinct CDR3 sequences, with about 65% found just once. The blood RNA (from unsorted whole blood) was obtained, and germline DNA was also extracted. Sample: peripheral blood. Every receptor here comes from an older woman with primary liver carcinoma and hepatitis B virus infection.

The chain couples TRBV11-2 to TRBJ2-5, with no clear D. V was trimmed by 1 base and J by 7 bases, leaving 10 bases between them. Per the germline V gene, CDR1 is SGHAT and CDR2 is FQNNGV. The CDR3 loop spans 13 amino acids. Here the CDR3 DNA reads TGTGCCAGCAGCTTAGGGCTACCAGTGACCCAGTACTTC. Its protein product is CASSLGLPVTQYF.

In this sample, this clonotype turned up many times. This rearrangement joins TRBV10-1 to TRBJ2-4, with TRBD2 as a possible D gene (6 bases). V was shortened by 8 bases and J by 1 base, with 6 bases between the two germline ends. The CDR3 consists of 12 residues. The germline CDR1 and CDR2 sequences are WNHNN and SYGVQD (reference sequence). The CDR3 DNA follows: TGCGCCAGCGGGAGGGCCAAAAACATTCAGTACTTC. Residues: CASGRAKNIQYF.

This clonotype has a count of ten or more. The genes are TRBV28 and TRBJ2-3; TRBD2 agrees at 7 bases. This CDR3 comprises 15 residues. J lost 1 base, V lost 5 bases, and 6 bases had no gene match. CDR1 is MDHEN and CDR2 is SYDVKM in the germline V gene. Written as DNA, the CDR3 is TGTGCCAGCAGTCGAGAGCGGGGAGGCACAGATACGCAGTATTTT. Its translation: CASSRERGGTDTQYF.

This clonotype was observed a few times. This chain joins TRBV21-1 and TRBJ2-3; the listed D gene, TRBD1, was not tested against the DNA. TRBV21-1 constitutes a pseudogene. The CDR3 length is 17 residues. This CDR3 reads CASSSRPTGGCADTQYF. Written as DNA, the CDR3 is TGTGCCAGCAGCTCCCGTCCGACGGGGGGCTGCGCAGATACGCAGTATTTT.

At least ten counts were recorded for this clonotype. This chain links TRBV12-3 or TRBV12-4 with TRBJ2-6, with D unclear. The CDR3 runs to 12 residues. V was trimmed by 8 bases and J by 1 base, leaving 3 bases between them. The CDR3 loop reads CASLSGANVLTF. Here the CDR3 DNA reads TGTGCCAGCTTATCTGGGGCCAACGTCCTGACTTTC.

This clonotype is a singleton in its sample. The chain joins TRBV4-1 to TRBJ2-3, with 11 positions matching TRBD2. V lost 3 bases to trimming and J lost 2 bases; unmatched junction nucleotides: 7. This CDR3 has 17 amino acids. Germline CDR1 reads MGHRA; CDR2 reads YSYEKL. CDR3 sequence: CASSQGGLADVTDTQYF. In DNA, the CDR3 is TGCGCCAGCAGCCAGGGGGGACTAGCGGATGTCACAGATACGCAGTATTTT.

This clonotype was observed a few times. V is TRBV5-1 and J is TRBJ2-3, with 9 nucleotides matching TRBD1. CDR1 is SGHRS and CDR2 is YFSETQ in the germline V gene. V shed 4 bases, J shed 5 bases, and the junction held 5 bases outside the gene matches. The CDR3 consists of 14 residues. CDR3: CASSPTGGGDTQYF. Written as DNA, the CDR3 is TGCGCCAGCAGCCCAACAGGGGGCGGAGATACGCAGTATTTT.

Remarks on this clonotype: The junction differs from germline at one of its ends, possibly a read error. The CDR3 DNA is TGTGCCAACAGCTCGGGTTCAGCTAACTATGCCTACACCTTC. This encodes CANSSGSANYAYTF. This chain uses TRBV11-3 with TRBJ1-2; D is ambiguous. Germline V gene lookup returns CDR1 SGHNT and CDR2 YENEEA. CDR3 size: 14 residues.

In the case of this clonotype: A junction boundary mismatches the germline segment, possibly from a read error. CDR3 bases: TGTGCCATCAGCCACTGGGGTGAAAAACTGTTTTTT. Its protein product is CAISHWGEKLFF. This chain joins TRBV11-1 and TRBJ1-4; no clear D. Germline lookup yields CDR1 SGHAT and CDR2 FQDESV (reference sequence). The CDR3 has 12 residues.

The table lists this clonotype with a count of one. An end of the junction differs from the germline gene, which may be a read error. This chain connects TRBV28 to TRBJ2-3; D possibly corresponds to TRBD2 (6 bases). Looked up from germline, CDR1 is MDHEN and CDR2 is SYDVKM. This CDR3 is built from 16 residues. The chain's CDR3 is CASSFARELGTDTHYF. CDR3 coding DNA: TGTGCCAGCAGTTTTGCCCGGGAGTTGGGCACAGATACGCACTATTTT.

CDR3 sequence (DNA): TGCAGCGTTGAAGATCTTACATATGTTGCCAAAAACATTCAGTACTTC. The encoded protein is CSVEDLTYVAKNIQYF. The V and J genes are TRBV29-1 and TRBJ2-4, with D unclear. V lost 0 bases and J 1 base, leaving 13 bases between the germline ends. Germline V gives CDR1 SQVTM, CDR2 ANQGSEA. The CDR3 runs 16 residues.

The chain joins TRBV5-4 to TRBJ2-7; 7 bases agree with TRBD1. Trimming removed 6 bases from V and 2 bases from J; junction bases left unmatched: 5. Germline-derived CDR1 and CDR2 are SGHNT and YYREEE (reference sequence). There are 13 residues in the CDR3. CDR3 region: CASNRDSTYEQYF. The CDR3, as DNA: TGTGCCAGCAATAGGGACAGTACCTACGAGCAGTACTTC.

On this clonotype: The final CDR3 position lacks the conserved phenylalanine or tryptophan, pointing to a likely read error. This rearrangement joins TRBV7-9 to TRBJ2-3; D possibly corresponds to TRBD2 (5 bases). This CDR3 is 15 amino acids long. V lost 5 bases and J 7 bases, leaving 19 bases between the germline ends. CDR1 and CDR2 (germline): SEHNR, FQNEAQ (reference sequence). CDR3 loop: CASSPPSGRGHTQYL. CDR3 in DNA: TGTGCCAGCAGCCCGCCCTCGGGTCGGGGTCATACGCAGTATTTA.

The rearrangement links TRBV2 to TRBJ2-7; 9 bases fit TRBD1. This CDR3 region has 14 residues. Germline CDR1 SNHLY, CDR2 FYNNEI. The junction had 5 bases not matched to a gene; V was cut back by 7 bases and J by 1 base. The CDR3 spells CASKGQGWSYEQYF. CDR3 DNA sequence: TGTGCCAGCAAAGGACAGGGGTGGTCCTACGAGCAGTACTTC.

This rearrangement joins TRBV13 to TRBJ2-5; D remains ambiguous. Deletions cut 10 bases from V and 4 bases from J, with 13 bases between. This CDR3 is 12 amino acids long. Germline CDR1 reads PRHDT; CDR2 reads FYEKMQ (reference sequence). CDR3 protein: CANSPGVETQYF. CDR3 DNA sequence: TGTGCCAACAGTCCTGGTGTAGAGACCCAGTACTTC.

With respect to this clonotype: At one of its ends the junction is not consistent with the germline gene, which may arise from a read error. The gene calls are TRBV5-4 and TRBJ1-1; a possible D gene is TRBD1 (6 bases). The CDR3 sequence is 16 residues long. Germline CDR1 is SGHNT and CDR2 is YYREEE (reference sequence). The CDR3 sequence is CASGFNRPGGDTEAFF. The DNA of the CDR3 is TGTGCCAGCGGCTTTAATCGGCCGGGTGGGGACACCGAAGCTTTCTTT.

The rearrangement joins TRBV6-2 or TRBV6-3 to TRBJ1-1, with D uncertain. The CDR3 sequence is 14 residues long. Trimming took 5 bases from V and 4 from J, leaving 14 bases between them. Germline CDR1 MNHEY, CDR2 SVGEGT. The CDR3 region is CASSHQQKSTEAFF. CDR3 nucleotide sequence: TGTGCCAGCAGTCACCAACAGAAGAGCACTGAAGCTTTCTTT.

This clonotype was seen a handful of times. This sequence may be a read error, since a much larger clone differs from it by one base. V gene TRBV12-3 or TRBV12-4 combines with J gene TRBJ2-1, with D uncertain. CDR3 length: 15 residues. Deletions cut 3 bases from V and 5 bases from J, with 14 bases between. CDR3 sequence: CASSFGRSKHNEQFF. CDR3 DNA: TGTGCCAGCAGTTTCGGTAGGAGTAAACACAATGAGCAGTTCTTC.